This T cell receptor (beta chain) was observed in a study of T-cell memory formation after mild COVID-19. Study-wide context: Clusters of TCRs were largely donor specific.

The CDR3 extends over 16 amino acids. Per germline, CDR1 MGHRA and CDR2 YSYEKL. Trimming took 3 bases from V and 8 from J; bases not matched to a gene: 9. Concerning this clonotype: Its target is unknown.

TCRdb reprocessed the 5' RACE reads via MiXCR and lists one record per CDR3 protein. The sample contains a few hundred thousand distinct CDR3 sequences, about 17% of which appear only once. Regarding the study as a whole: Contracting CD4+ clones lay largely in CM and EM, with CD8+ ones residing in EMRA. Specificity for SARS-CoV-2 was not confirmed among the second-wave clones peaking on day 37.

This clonotype was sampled from a man between 18 and 35 years old who had mild COVID-19 (a few samples of this study predate the infection). Cell type and time point are not known. Specimen: PBMCs or a T cell subset sorted from them (not recorded which). V gene TRBV4-1 combines with J gene TRBJ2-1, with 11 bases matching TRBD2. The CDR3: CASSHQTSGEGDEQFF. DNA of the CDR3: TGCGCCAGCAGCCACCAGACTAGCGGGGAGGGGGATGAGCAGTTCTTC.